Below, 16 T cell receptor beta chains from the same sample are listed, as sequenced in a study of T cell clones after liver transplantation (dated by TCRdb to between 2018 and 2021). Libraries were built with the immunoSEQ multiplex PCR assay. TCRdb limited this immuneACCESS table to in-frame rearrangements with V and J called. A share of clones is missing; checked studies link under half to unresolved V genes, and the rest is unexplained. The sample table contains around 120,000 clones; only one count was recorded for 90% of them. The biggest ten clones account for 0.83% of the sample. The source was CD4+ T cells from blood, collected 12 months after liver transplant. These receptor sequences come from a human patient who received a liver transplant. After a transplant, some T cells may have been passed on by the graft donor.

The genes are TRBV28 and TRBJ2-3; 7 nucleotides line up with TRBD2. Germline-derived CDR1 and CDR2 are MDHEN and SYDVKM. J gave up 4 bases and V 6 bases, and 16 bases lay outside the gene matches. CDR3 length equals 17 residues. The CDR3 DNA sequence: TGTGCCAGCAGCCTCGCCGGGAGGCCCGCGGGGGCAGATACGCAGTATTTT. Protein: CASSLAGRPAGADTQYF.

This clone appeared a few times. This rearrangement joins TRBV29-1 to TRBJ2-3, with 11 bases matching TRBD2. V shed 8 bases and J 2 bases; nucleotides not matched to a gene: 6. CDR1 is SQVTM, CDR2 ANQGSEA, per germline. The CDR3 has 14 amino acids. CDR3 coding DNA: TGCAGCACATTGACTAGCGGGATCACAGATACGCAGTATTTT. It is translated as CSTLTSGITDTQYF.

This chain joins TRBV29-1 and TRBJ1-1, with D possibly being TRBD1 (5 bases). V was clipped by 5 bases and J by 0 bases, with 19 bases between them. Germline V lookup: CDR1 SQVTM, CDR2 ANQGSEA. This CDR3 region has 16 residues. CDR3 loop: CSVHIRQGPMNTEAFF. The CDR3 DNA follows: TGCAGCGTTCATATCCGGCAGGGACCCATGAACACTGAAGCTTTCTTT. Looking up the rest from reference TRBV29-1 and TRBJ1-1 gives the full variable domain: SAVISQKPSRDICQRGTSLTIQCQVDSQVTMMFWYRQQPGQSLTLIATANQGSEATYESGFVIDKFPISRPNLTFSTLTVSNMSPEDSSIYLCSVHIRQGPMNTEAFFGQGTRLTVV.

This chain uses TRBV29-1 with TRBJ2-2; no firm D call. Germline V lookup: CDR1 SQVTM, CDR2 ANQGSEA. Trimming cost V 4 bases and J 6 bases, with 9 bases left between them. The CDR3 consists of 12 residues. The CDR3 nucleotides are TGCAGCGTTGCCCGGGCCTCCGGGGAGCTGTTTTTT. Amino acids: CSVARASGELFF.

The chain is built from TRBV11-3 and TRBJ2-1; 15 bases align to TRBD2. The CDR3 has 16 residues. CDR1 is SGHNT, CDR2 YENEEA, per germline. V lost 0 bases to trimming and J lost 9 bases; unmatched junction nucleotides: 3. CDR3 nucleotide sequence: TGTGCCAGCAGCTTAGAAGGGACTAGCGGGAGGAGTGAGCAGTTCTTC. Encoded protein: CASSLEGTSGRSEQFF.

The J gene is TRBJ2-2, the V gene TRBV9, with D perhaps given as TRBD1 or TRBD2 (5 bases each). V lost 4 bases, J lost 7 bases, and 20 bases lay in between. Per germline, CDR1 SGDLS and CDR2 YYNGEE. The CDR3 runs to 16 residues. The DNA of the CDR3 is TGTGCCAGCAGCCCCTGGGACGCTTCGGGGTTCGGGGAGCTGTTTTTT. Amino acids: CASSPWDASGFGELFF.

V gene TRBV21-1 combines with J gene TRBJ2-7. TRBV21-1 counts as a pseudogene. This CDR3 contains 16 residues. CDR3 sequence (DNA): TGTGCCAGCAGCAAAGAGTCTCGTAGGGACGGCTACGAGCAGTACTTC. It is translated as CASSKESRRDGYEQYF.

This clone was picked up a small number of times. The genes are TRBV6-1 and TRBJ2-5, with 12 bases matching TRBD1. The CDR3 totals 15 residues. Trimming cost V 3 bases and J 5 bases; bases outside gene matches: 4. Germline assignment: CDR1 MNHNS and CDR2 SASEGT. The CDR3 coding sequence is TGTGCCAGCAGTGACCGGGACAGGGGGCTGGAGACCCAGTACTTC. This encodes CASSDRDRGLETQYF.

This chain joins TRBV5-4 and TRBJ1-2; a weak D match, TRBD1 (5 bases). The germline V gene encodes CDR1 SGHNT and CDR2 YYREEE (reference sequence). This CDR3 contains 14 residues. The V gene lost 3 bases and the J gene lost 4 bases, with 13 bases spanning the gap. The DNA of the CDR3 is TGTGCCAGCAGCTCCTCGGGGGTCACCTATGGCTACACCTTC. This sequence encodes CASSSSGVTYGYTF.

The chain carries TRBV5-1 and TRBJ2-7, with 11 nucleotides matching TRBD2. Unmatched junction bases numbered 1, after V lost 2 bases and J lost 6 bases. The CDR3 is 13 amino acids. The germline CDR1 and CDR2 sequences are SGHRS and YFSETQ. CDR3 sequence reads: CASSLGTSGEQYF. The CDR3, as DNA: TGCGCCAGCAGCTTAGGGACTAGCGGCGAGCAGTACTTC.

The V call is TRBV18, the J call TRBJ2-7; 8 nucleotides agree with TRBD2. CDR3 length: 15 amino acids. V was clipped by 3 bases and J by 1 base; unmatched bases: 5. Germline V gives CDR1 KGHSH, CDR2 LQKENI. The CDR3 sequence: CASSPGAGESYEQYF. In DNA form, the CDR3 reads TGTGCCAGCTCACCTGGAGCGGGAGAGTCCTACGAGCAGTACTTC.

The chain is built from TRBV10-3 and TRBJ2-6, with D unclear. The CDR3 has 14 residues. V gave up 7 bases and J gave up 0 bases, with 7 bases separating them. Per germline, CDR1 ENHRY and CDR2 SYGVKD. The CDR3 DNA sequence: TGTGCCATCATGACGGACTCTGGGGCCAACGTCCTGACTTTC. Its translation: CAIMTDSGANVLTF.

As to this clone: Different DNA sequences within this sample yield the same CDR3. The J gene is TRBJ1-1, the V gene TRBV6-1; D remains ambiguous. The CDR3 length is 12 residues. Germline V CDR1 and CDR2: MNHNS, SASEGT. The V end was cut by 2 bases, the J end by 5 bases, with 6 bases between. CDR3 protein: CASSEMGTEAFF. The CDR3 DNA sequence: TGTGCCAGCAGTGAAATGGGGACTGAAGCTTTCTTT.

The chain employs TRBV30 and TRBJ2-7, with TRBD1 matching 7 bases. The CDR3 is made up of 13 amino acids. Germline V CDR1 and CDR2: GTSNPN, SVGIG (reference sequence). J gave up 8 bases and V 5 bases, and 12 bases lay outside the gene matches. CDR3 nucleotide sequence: TGTGCCTGGCAAGGGACAGTACGTGACAAGCAGTACTTC. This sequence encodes CAWQGTVRDKQYF.

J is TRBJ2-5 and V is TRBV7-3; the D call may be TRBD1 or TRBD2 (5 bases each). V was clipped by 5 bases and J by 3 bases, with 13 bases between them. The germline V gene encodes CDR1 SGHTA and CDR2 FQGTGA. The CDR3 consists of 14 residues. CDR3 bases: TGTGCCAGCAGCCCTGATTGGGGGAAAGAGACCCAGTACTTC. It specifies CASSPDWGKETQYF. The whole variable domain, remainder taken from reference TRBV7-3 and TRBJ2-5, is GAGVSQTPSNKVTEKGKYVELRCDPISGHTALYWYRQSLGQGPEFLIYFQGTGAADDSGLPNDRFFAVRPEGSVSTLKIQRTERGDSAVYLCASSPDWGKETQYFGPGTRLLVL.

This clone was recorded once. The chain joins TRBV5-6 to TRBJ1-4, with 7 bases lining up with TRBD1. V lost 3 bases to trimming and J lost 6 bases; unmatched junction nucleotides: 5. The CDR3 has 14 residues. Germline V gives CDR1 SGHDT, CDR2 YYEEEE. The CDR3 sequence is CASSSTGEDEKLFF. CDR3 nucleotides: TGTGCCAGCAGCTCCACAGGGGAGGATGAAAAACTGTTTTTT.